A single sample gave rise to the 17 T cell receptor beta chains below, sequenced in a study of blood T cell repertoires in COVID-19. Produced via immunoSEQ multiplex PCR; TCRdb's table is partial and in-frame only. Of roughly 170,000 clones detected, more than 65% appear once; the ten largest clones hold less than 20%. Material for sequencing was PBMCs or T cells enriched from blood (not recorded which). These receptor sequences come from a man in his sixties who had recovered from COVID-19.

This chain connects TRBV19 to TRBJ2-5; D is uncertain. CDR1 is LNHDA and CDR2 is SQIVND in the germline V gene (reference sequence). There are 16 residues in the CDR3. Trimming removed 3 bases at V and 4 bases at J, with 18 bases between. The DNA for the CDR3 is TGTGCCAGTAGTATTAATTTGAGGTACCCCAGAGAGACCCAGTACTTC. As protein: CASSINLRYPRETQYF.

The CDR3: CASTLTGTGGYGYTF. In nucleotides, the CDR3 is TGTGCCAGTACCCTTACCGGGACAGGGGGATATGGCTACACCTTC. The rearrangement links TRBV19 to TRBJ1-2; 11 bases line up with TRBD1. The CDR3 spans 15 residues. Trimming at V came to 7 bases and at J to 5 bases, leaving 9 bases not matched to a gene. Looked up from germline, CDR1 is LNHDA and CDR2 is SQIVND (reference sequence). Full variable domain (missing parts from reference TRBV19 and TRBJ1-2): DGGITQSPKYLFRKEGQNVTLSCEQNLNHDAMYWYRQDPGQGLRLIYYSQIVNDFQKGDIAEGYSVSREKKESFPLTVTSAQKNPTAFYLCASTLTGTGGYGYTFGSGTRLTVV.

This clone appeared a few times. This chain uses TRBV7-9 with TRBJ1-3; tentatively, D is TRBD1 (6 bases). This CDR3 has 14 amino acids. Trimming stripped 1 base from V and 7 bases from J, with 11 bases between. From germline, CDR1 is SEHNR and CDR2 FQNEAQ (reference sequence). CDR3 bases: TGTGCCAGCAGCTTAGATGCAGGGGTGAACACCATATATTTT. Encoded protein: CASSLDAGVNTIYF. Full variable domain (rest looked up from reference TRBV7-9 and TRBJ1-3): DTGVSQNPRHKITKRGQNVTFRCDPISEHNRLYWYRQTLGQGPEFLTYFQNEAQLEKSRLLSDRFSAERPKGSFSTLEIQRTEQGDSAMYLCASSLDAGVNTIYFGEGSWLTVV.

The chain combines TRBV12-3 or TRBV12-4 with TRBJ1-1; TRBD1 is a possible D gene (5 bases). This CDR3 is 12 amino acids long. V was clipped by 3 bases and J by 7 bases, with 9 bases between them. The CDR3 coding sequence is TGTGCCAGCAGTTTGTTGGGGGGTGAAGCTTTCTTT. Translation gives CASSLLGGEAFF.

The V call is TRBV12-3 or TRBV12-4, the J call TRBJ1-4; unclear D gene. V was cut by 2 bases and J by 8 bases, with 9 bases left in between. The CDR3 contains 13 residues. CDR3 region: CASSLNSREKLFF. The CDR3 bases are TGTGCCAGCAGTTTAAACAGCCGGGAAAAACTGTTTTTT.

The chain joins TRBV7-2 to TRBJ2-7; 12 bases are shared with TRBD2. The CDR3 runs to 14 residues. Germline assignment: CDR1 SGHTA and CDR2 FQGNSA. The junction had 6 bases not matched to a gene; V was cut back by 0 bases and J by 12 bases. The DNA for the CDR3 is TGTGCCAGCAGCTTAGCTGCTAGCGGGAGGGCCCGGTACTTC. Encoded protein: CASSLAASGRARYF.

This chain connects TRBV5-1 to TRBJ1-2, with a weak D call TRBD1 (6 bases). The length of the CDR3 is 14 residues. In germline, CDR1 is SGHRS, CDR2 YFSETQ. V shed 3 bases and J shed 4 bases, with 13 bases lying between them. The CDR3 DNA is TGCGCCAGCAGCTCACAGGGTTCAGGCTATGGCTACACCTTC. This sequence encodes CASSSQGSGYGYTF.

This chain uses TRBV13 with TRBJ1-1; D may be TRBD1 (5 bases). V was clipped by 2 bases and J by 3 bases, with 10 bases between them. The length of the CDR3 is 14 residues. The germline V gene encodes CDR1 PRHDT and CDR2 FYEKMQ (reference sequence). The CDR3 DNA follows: TGTGCCAGCAGCTTAAGGGGTGGAGACACTGAAGCTTTCTTT. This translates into CASSLRGGDTEAFF.

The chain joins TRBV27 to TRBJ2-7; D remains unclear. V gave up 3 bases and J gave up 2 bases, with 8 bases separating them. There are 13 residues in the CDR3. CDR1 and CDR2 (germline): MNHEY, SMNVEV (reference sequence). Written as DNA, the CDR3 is TGTGCCAGCAGTTTTTCCGGTCCCTACGAGCAGTACTTC. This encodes CASSFSGPYEQYF.

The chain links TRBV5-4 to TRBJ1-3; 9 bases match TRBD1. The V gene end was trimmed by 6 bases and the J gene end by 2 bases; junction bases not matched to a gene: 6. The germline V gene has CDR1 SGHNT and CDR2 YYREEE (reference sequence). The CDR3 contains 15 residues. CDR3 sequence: CASMEGQGTGNTIYF. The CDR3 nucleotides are TGTGCCAGCATGGAAGGACAGGGGACTGGAAACACCATATATTTT.

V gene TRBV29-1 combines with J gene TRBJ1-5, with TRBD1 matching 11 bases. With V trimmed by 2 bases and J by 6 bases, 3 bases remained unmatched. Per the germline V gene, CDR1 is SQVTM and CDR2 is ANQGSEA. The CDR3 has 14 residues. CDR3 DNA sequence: TGCAGCGTTGAAAGGACAGGGGGCGGTCAGCCCCAGCATTTT. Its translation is CSVERTGGGQPQHF.

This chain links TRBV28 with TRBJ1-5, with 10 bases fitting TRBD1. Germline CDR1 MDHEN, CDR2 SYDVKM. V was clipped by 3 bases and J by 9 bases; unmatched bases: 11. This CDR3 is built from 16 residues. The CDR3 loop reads CASSFAGTGALGPQHF. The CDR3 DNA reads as TGTGCCAGCAGTTTTGCCGGGACAGGGGCATTGGGGCCCCAGCATTTT.

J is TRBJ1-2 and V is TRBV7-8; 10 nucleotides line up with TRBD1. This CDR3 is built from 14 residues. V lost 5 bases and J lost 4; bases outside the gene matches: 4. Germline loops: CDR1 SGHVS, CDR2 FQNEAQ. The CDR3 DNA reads TGTGCCAGCAGCCCGGGACAGGGGATCTATGGCTACACCTTC. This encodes CASSPGQGIYGYTF.

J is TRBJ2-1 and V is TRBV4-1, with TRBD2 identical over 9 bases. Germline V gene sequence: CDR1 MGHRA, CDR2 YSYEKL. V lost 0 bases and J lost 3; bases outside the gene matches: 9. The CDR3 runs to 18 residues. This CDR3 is CASSQDLSGSLVYNEQFF. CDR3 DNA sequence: TGCGCCAGCAGCCAAGATCTTAGCGGGAGTTTAGTCTACAATGAGCAGTTCTTC.

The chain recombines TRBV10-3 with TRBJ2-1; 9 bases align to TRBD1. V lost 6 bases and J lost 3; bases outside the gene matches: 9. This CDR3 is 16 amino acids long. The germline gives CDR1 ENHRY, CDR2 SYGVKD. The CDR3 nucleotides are TGTGCCATCAGCCTTGCCGGGACAGGGTTCTACAATGAGCAGTTCTTC. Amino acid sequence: CAISLAGTGFYNEQFF.

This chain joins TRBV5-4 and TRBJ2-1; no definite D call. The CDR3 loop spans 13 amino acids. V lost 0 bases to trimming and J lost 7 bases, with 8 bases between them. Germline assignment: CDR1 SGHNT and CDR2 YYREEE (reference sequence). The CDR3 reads CASSLVAGNEQFF. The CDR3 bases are TGTGCCAGCAGCTTGGTTGCCGGTAATGAGCAGTTCTTC.

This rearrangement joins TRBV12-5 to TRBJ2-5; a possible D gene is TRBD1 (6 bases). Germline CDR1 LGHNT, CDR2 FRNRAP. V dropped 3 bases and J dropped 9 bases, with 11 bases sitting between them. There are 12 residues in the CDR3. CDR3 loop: CASGFDRFAQYF. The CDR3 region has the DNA TGTGCTAGTGGTTTTGACAGGTTTGCCCAGTACTTC.